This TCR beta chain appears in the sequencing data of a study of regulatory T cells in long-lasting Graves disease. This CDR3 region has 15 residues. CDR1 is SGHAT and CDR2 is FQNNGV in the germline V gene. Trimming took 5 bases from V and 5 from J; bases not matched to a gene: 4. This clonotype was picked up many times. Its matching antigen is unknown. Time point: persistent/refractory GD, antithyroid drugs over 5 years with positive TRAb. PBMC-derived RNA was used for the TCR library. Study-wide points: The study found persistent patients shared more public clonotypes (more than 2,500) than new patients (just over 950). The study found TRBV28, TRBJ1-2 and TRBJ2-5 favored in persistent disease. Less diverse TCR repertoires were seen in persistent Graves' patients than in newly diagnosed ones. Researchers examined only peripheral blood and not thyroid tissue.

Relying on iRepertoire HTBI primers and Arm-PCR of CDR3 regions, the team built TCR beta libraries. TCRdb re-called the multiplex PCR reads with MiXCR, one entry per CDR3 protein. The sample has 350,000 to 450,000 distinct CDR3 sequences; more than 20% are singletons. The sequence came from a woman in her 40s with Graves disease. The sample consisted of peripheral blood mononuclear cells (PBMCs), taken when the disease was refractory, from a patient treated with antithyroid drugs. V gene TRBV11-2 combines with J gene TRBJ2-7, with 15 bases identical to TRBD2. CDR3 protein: CASSLGLAGGNEQYF. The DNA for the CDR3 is TGTGCCAGCAGCCTCGGACTAGCGGGAGGGAACGAGCAGTACTTC. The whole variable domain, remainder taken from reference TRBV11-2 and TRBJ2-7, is EAGVAQSPRYKIIEKRQSVAFWCNPISGHATLYWYQQILGQGPKLLIQFQNNGVVDDSQLPKDRFSAERLKGVDSTLKIQPAKLEDSAVYLCASSLGLAGGNEQYFGPGTRLTVT.